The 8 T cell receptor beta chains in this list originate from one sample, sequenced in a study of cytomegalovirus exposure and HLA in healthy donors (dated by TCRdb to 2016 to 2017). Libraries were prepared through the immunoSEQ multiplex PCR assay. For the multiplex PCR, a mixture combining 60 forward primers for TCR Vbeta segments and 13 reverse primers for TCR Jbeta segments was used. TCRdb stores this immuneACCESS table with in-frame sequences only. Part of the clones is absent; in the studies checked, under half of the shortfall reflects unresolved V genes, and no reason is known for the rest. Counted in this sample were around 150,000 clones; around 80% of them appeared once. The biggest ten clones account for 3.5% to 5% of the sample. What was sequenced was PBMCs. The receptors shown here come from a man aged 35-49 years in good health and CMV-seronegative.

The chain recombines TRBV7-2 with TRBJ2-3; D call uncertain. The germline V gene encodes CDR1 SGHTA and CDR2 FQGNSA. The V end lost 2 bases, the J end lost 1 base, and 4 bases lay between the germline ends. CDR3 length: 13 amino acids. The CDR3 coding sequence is TGTGCCAGCAGCTTAAGCCGCACAGATACGCAGTATTTT. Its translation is CASSLSRTDTQYF.

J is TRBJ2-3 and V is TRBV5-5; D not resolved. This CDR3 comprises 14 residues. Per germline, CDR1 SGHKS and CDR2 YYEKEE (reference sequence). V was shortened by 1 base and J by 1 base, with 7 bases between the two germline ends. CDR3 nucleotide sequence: TGTGCCAGCAGCTTGCAACCGGGCACAGATACGCAGTATTTT. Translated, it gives CASSLQPGTDTQYF.

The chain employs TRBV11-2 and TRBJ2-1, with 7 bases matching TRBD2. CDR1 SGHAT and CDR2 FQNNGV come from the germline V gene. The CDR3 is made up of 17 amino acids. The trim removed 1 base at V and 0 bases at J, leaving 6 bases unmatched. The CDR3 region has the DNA TGTGCCAGCAGCTTAGGGGAGGGGCCGCCCTCCTACAATGAGCAGTTCTTC. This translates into CASSLGEGPPSYNEQFF. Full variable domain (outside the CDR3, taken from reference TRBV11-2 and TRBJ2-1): EAGVAQSPRYKIIEKRQSVAFWCNPISGHATLYWYQQILGQGPKLLIQFQNNGVVDDSQLPKDRFSAERLKGVDSTLKIQPAKLEDSAVYLCASSLGEGPPSYNEQFFGPGTRLTVL.

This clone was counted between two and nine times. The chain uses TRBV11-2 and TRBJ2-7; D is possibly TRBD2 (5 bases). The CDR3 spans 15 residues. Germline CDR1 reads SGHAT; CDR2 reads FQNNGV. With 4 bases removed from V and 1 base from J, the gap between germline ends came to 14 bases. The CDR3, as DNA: TGTGCCAGCAGCTCCACCGGGGTCCTATCCTACGAGCAGTACTTC. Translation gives CASSSTGVLSYEQYF. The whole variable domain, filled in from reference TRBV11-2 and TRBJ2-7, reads EAGVAQSPRYKIIEKRQSVAFWCNPISGHATLYWYQQILGQGPKLLIQFQNNGVVDDSQLPKDRFSAERLKGVDSTLKIQPAKLEDSAVYLCASSSTGVLSYEQYFGPGTRLTVT.

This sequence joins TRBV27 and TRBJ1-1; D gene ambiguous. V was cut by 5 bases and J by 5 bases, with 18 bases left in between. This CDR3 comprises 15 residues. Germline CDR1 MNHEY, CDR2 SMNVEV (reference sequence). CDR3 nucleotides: TGTGCCAGCAGTCCTATCCTTAGCTCGGGGACTGAAGCTTTCTTT. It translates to CASSPILSSGTEAFF.

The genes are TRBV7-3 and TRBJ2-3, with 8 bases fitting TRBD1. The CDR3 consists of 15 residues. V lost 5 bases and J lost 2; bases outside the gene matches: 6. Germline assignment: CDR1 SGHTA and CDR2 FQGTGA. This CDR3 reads CASSTTGGNTDTQYF. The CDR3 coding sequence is TGTGCCAGCAGCACAACAGGGGGGAACACAGATACGCAGTATTTT.

CDR3 in amino acids: CASSQRTGTTDTQYF. CDR3 bases: TGCGCCAGCAGCCAGAGGACAGGAACAACAGATACGCAGTATTTT. The rearrangement links TRBV4-1 to TRBJ2-3; TRBD1 matches at 7 bases. Germline CDR1 reads MGHRA; CDR2 reads YSYEKL. This CDR3 comprises 15 residues. J was trimmed by 3 bases and V by 3 bases; bases with no gene match: 6.

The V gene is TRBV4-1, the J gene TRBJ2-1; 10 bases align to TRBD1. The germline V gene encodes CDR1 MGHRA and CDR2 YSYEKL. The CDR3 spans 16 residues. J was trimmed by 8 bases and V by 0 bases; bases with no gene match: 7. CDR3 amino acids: CASSQDMGQGLHEQFF. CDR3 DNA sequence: TGCGCCAGCAGCCAAGATATGGGACAGGGGCTCCATGAGCAGTTCTTC.